This TCR beta chain appears in the sequencing data of a study of regulatory T cells in long-lasting Graves disease. This CDR3 region has 15 residues. Germline V gives CDR1 SGHRS, CDR2 YFSETQ. This clonotype was picked up many times. One end of the junction does not line up with germline, which may come from a read error. Time point of the sample: newly diagnosed GD, antithyroid drugs for less than 3 months. Scientists built the TCR library using RNA that was extracted from PBMCs. Construction of the TCR beta libraries employed iRepertoire HTBI primers in conjunction with Arm-PCR of CDR3 regions. A single record per CDR3 protein comes from TCRdb applying MiXCR to the multiplex PCR reads. The sample lists over 200,000 distinct CDR3 sequences, 15% to 20% seen once, with around 15% in the top ten. This same sample was also part of a study on T cells in Graves' hyperthyroidism and ophthalmopathy.

Sequencing was performed on peripheral blood mononuclear cells (PBMCs), taken at new diagnosis, from a patient treated with antithyroid drugs. This receptor was identified in a woman aged 30 to 39 with Graves disease. The chain recombines TRBV5-1 with TRBJ2-7; 7 bases are a match to TRBD1. CDR3 coding DNA: TGTGCCAGCAGCTGGACAGGACTCAACTTTTACGAGCAGTACTTC. This translates into CASSWTGLNFYEQYF.